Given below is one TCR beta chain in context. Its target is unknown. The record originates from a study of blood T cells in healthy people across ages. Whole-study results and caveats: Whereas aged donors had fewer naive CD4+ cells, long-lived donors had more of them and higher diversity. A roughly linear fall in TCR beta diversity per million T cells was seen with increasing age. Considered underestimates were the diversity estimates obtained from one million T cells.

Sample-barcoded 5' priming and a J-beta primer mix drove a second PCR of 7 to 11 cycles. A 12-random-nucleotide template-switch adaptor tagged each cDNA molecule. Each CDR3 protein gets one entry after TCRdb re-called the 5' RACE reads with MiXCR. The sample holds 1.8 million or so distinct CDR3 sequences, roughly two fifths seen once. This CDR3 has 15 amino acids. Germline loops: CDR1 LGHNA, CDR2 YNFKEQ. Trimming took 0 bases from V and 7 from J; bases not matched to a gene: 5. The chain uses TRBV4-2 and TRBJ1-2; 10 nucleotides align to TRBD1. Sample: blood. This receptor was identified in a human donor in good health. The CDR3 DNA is TGTGCCAGCAGCCAAGACCGACAGGGGGCCTTTGGCTACACCTTC. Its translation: CASSQDRQGAFGYTF.